What follows describes a single T cell receptor beta chain. As yet, its antigen is unknown. PCR employed 60 Vbeta and 13 Jbeta primers. TCRdb keeps only in-frame clones here, not all; method: immunoSEQ multiplex PCR. The record lists approximately 120,000 clones, of which the ten most abundant hold more than 1%. Germline CDR1 and CDR2: MNHEY and SMNVEV (reference sequence). The CDR3 is made up of 14 amino acids. The sample originates from a study of cytomegalovirus exposure and HLA in healthy donors. Study-wide results and caveats: Within the data, a cluster of highly shared sequence variants was likely a sequencing artifact. The study assumed roughly uniform donor sequencing depth for presence/absence analyses.

The sequence was obtained from a young man in good health and CMV-seronegative. V gene TRBV27 combines with J gene TRBJ2-5; 7 bases line up with TRBD1. The tail of the sequence fits TRBJ2-7 better, so the J call may be wrong. The sequenced material came from PBMCs. The CDR3 bases are TGTGCCAGCAGTAGAGGGGGCCCAGCCTACGAGCAGTACTTC. It is translated as CASSRGGPAYEQYF.